This T cell receptor beta chain came from a study of PD-1 blockade in classical Hodgkin lymphoma. General observations from the study: Whoever responded completely had baseline diversity much like that seen in newly diagnosed patients.

About this clone itself: Its antigen is still unknown.

Germline CDR1 is SGHDT and CDR2 is YYEEEE. This CDR3 has 15 amino acids. Trimming cost V 1 base and J 1 base, with 11 bases left between them. All the patients suffered relapse after autologous stem cell transplantation, and brentuximab vedotin exposure differed. TCRdb's table, derived via immunoSEQ multiplex PCR, lists solely in-frame clones and lacks some. The sample consists of more than 45,000 clones, around 72% of them appearing once. This rearrangement joins TRBV5-6 to TRBJ1-1; no clear D. This TCR derives from a human donor with classical Hodgkin lymphoma. Sequencing used peripheral blood mononuclear cells (PBMCs), obtained at baseline. The CDR3 sequence is CASSLIRPSNTEAFF. The CDR3 DNA reads TGTGCCAGCAGCTTGATACGGCCTTCGAACACTGAAGCTTTCTTT.